These 18 T cell receptor beta chains were sequenced from one sample in a study of monozygotic twins with inflammatory bowel disease. TCRdb reworked the 5' RACE reads into one entry per CDR3 protein, no DNA. The repertoire table contains around 150,000 distinct CDR3 sequences. Sequencing was carried out using blood. The receptors were gathered from a human donor with ulcerative colitis or Crohn's disease, or a healthy co-twin of an affected twin (not recorded which).

This sequence joins TRBV12-3 or TRBV12-4 and TRBJ2-7; TCRdb picks TRBD1, but there is no DNA to check that call. The CDR3 is 14 residues long. CDR3 loop: CASSWGRGPYEQYF.

The V gene is TRBV7-6, the J gene TRBJ2-2. The length of the CDR3 is 16 residues. CDR1 is SGHVS and CDR2 is FNYEAQ in the germline V gene. CDR3 protein: CASSLVQVGNTGELFF.

Here the CDR3 reads CASSHSPGRDNEQFF. The chain couples TRBV7-3 to TRBJ2-1; as DNA is missing, the TRBD1 call by TCRdb cannot be tested. This CDR3 region has 15 residues. Germline-derived CDR1 and CDR2 are SGHTA and FQGTGA.

The CDR3 reads CASSQVGTGLTGELFF. This chain connects TRBV5-1 to TRBJ2-2; TCRdb selects TRBD1, and the lack of DNA leaves this call unchecked. The germline V gene has CDR1 SGHRS and CDR2 YFSETQ. The CDR3 spans 16 residues.

The chain couples TRBV7-2 to TRBJ2-5; the D gene TCRdb calls, TRBD2, cannot be checked with no DNA. The germline gives CDR1 SGHTA, CDR2 FQGNSA. The CDR3 is 14 amino acids. The CDR3 is CASSLLRTTEPQYF.

V usage is TRBV5-1 and J usage is TRBJ2-3; TCRdb's D gene call, TRBD2, goes unchecked for lack of DNA. The CDR3 totals 15 residues. Germline V gives CDR1 SGHRS, CDR2 YFSETQ. CDR3 protein: CASSAGLADTDTQYF.

The gene calls are TRBV6-5 and TRBJ2-3. Germline V gene data show CDR1 as MNHEY and CDR2 as SVGAGI. The CDR3 has 13 amino acids. The CDR3: CASSTLGADTQYF.

This chain links TRBV27 with TRBJ2-7. Germline V gene sequence: CDR1 MNHEY, CDR2 SMNVEV (reference sequence). The CDR3 runs to 13 residues. The CDR3: CASSFTRSYEQYF.

The chain links TRBV11-2 to TRBJ2-3. The CDR3 is 13 amino acids. Germline values: CDR1 SGHAT, CDR2 FQNNGV. CDR3 loop: CASSLDLGDTQYF. Full variable domain (missing parts from reference TRBV11-2 and TRBJ2-3): EAGVAQSPRYKIIEKRQSVAFWCNPISGHATLYWYQQILGQGPKLLIQFQNNGVVDDSQLPKDRFSAERLKGVDSTLKIQPAKLEDSAVYLCASSLDLGDTQYFGPGTRLTVL.

The chain couples TRBV7-2 to TRBJ1-4; no DNA is available, so the TRBD1 call from TCRdb remains unchecked. Germline V CDR1 and CDR2: SGHTA, FQGNSA. The CDR3 spans 14 residues. CDR3: CASSPGTYEEKLFF. The whole variable domain, remainder taken from reference TRBV7-2 and TRBJ1-4, is GAGVSQSPSNKVTEKGKDVELRCDPISGHTALYWYRQSLGQGLEFLIYFQGNSAPDKSGLPSDRFSAERTGGSVSTLTIQRTQQEDSAVYLCASSPGTYEEKLFFGSGTQLSVL.

The V call is TRBV12-3 or TRBV12-4, the J call TRBJ1-5. CDR3 length: 16 amino acids. The CDR3 sequence is CASSGQVSYSNQPQHF.

The chain is built from TRBV15 and TRBJ2-3; TCRdb indicates TRBD2, and absent DNA this call remains unverified. This CDR3 has 20 residues. Germline CDR1 reads LNHNV; CDR2 reads YYDKDF (reference sequence). The CDR3 protein is CATSRDRRGHVLRSTDTQYF.

The gene calls are TRBV7-2 and TRBJ2-7; TCRdb calls TRBD1, which cannot be checked without DNA. This CDR3 spans 15 amino acids. CDR1 is SGHTA and CDR2 is FQGNSA in the germline V gene. CDR3 loop: CASSRQGVRGYEQYF.

The chain combines TRBV5-1 with TRBJ2-1; TCRdb proposes TRBD2, but this gene call is untestable without DNA. Germline values: CDR1 SGHRS, CDR2 YFSETQ. The CDR3 consists of 16 residues. The CDR3 reads CASSLGSGLGIYEQFF.

This chain uses TRBV12-3 or TRBV12-4 with TRBJ1-5; there is no DNA to check the TCRdb D call of TRBD1. This CDR3 spans 13 amino acids. CDR3 residues: CASSPGQGQPQHF.

The chain combines TRBV11-2 with TRBJ2-2. CDR1 SGHAT and CDR2 FQNNGV come from the germline V gene. The CDR3 is 12 amino acids. The CDR3 sequence: CASSPVTGELFF.

The rearrangement links TRBV24-1 to TRBJ2-5; TCRdb calls TRBD1, which cannot be checked without DNA. This CDR3 has 15 residues. Germline V CDR1 and CDR2: KGHDR, SFDVKD. The CDR3 reads CATSEVGAAVETQYF.

The chain uses TRBV6-1 and TRBJ2-1. The CDR3 has 15 residues. Germline CDR1 reads MNHNS; CDR2 reads SASEGT. The CDR3 spells CASSESSFNYNEQFF.